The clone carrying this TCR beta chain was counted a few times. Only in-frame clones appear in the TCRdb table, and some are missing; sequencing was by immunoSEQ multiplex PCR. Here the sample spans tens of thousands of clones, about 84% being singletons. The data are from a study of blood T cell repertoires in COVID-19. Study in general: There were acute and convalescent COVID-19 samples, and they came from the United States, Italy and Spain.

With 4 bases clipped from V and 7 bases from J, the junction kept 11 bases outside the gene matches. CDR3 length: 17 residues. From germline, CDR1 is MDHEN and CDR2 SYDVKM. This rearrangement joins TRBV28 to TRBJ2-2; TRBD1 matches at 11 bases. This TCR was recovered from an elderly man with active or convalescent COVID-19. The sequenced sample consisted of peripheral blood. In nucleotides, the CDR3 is TGTGCCAGCAGTTCCAGAAACCGGGACAGGGGGTTCGGGGAGCTGTTTTTT. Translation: CASSSRNRDRGFGELFF. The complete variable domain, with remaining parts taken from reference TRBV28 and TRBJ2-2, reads DVKVTQSSRYLVKRTGEKVFLECVQDMDHENMFWYRQDPGLGLRLIYFSYDVKMKEKGDIPEGYSVSREKKERFSLILESASTNQTSMYLCASSSRNRDRGFGELFFGEGSRLTVL.